The rows below give T cell receptor beta chains drawn from one sample of a study of T cell responses to AZD1222 COVID-19 vaccine. Here immunoSEQ multiplex PCR was the method, and the copy in TCRdb shows in-frame clones only, minus some. Among about 82,000 clones listed, roughly 84% were seen once. The sample here was peripheral blood, taken 28 days after the second AZD1222 dose. The source is an adult who received the AZD1222 COVID-19 vaccine. Both conserved end residues are part of each CDR3. A D gene is named only where the DNA matches it firmly. Clone sizes are given selectively: once, few, many, or a class where the clone is expanded.

TRBJ2-1,.,TRBD1,TRBV29-1,TGCAGCGAAGGACAGGGAGGTGAGCAGTTCTTC,CSEGQGGEQFF
TRBJ1-5,.,.,TRBV30,TGTGCCTGGAGTGTTGACCCTCAGCCCCAGCATTTT,CAWSVDPQPQHF
TRBJ1-4,.,.,TRBV5-1,TGCGCCAGCAGCTTGGGGTCAGCTAATGAAAAACTGTTTTTT,CASSLGSANEKLFF
TRBJ1-5,.,.,TRBV6-5,TGTGCCAGTCAGGACAGTAGCAATCAGCCCCAGCATTTT,CASQDSSNQPQHF
TRBJ1-5,few,.,TRBV2,TGTGCCAGCAGCGAACCGGCCGGGGGGCAGCCCCAGCATTTT,CASSEPAGGQPQHF
TRBJ2-2,.,.,TRBV6-2/TRBV6-3,TGTGCCAGCAGCAGAGACAATACAGGGACCGGGGAGCTGTTTTTT,CASSRDNTGTGELFF
TRBJ1-4,.,TRBD1,TRBV7-8,TGTGCCAGCAGCCTAAGGGACAGTGAAAAACTGTTTTTT,CASSLRDSEKLFF
TRBJ1-4,.,TRBD1,TRBV6-5,TGTGCCAGCAGCCTAACAGGGGGTGATGAAAAACTGTTTTTT,CASSLTGGDEKLFF
TRBJ2-1,few,.,TRBV11-2,TGTGCCAGCAGCCAACCCGGGGGGACAGTCGTTTACAATGAGCAGTTCTTC,CASSQPGGTVVYNEQFF
TRBJ1-3,.,.,TRBV10-3,TGTGCCATCAGTGAGTCCGCTGGACAGGGAAACACCATATATTTT,CAISESAGQGNTIYF
TRBJ1-2,.,.,TRBV11-2,TGTGCCAGCAGCTTAGTGGCAGGGCAGAACTATGGCTACACCTTC,CASSLVAGQNYGYTF
TRBJ1-6,.,.,TRBV7-2,TGTGCCAGCAGCTGGGCAGCAGATAATTCACCCCTCCACTTT,CASSWAADNSPLHF
TRBJ1-3,.,.,TRBV3-1/TRBV3-2,TGTGCCAGCATTACACCATCCTCTGGAAACACCATATATTTT,CASITPSSGNTIYF
TRBJ1-2,.,TRBD1,TRBV15,TGTGCCACCGGAACAGGGGACGACTATGGCTACACCTTC,CATGTGDDYGYTF
TRBJ1-2,.,.,TRBV5-1,TGCGCCAGCAGCTTCGACCAGTACTATGGCTACACCTTC,CASSFDQYYGYTF
TRBJ1-1,.,TRBD1,TRBV6-5,TGTGCCAGCAGGCTACAGGGGACCATGATTACTGAAGCTTTCTTT,CASRLQGTMITEAFF
TRBJ1-4,.,TRBD1,TRBV9,TGTGCCAGCAGCCCTCGGACAGGGGTAAATGAAAAACTGTTTTTT,CASSPRTGVNEKLFF
TRBJ1-1,.,TRBD1,TRBV28,TGTGCCAGCAGACTTGGGACAGTTGGGGTGCTCACTGAAGCTTTCTTT,CASRLGTVGVLTEAFF
TRBJ2-5,.,.,TRBV7-3,TGTGCCAGCAGCGAAGGCGCCCCACAAGAGACCCAGTACTTC,CASSEGAPQETQYF
TRBJ1-1,.,TRBD1,TRBV6-5,TGTGCCAGCAGTCGTCCGGGACAGGGCGGCACTGAAGCTTTCTTT,CASSRPGQGGTEAFF
TRBJ2-7,.,TRBD1,TRBV7-2,TGTGCCAGCAGACAAGGGGGCCAGTACGAGCAGTACTTC,CASRQGGQYEQYF
TRBJ2-7,few,.,TRBV12-5,TGTGCTAGTGGTTTGGTTGGGCCCGAGCAGTACTTC,CASGLVGPEQYF
TRBJ2-7,.,TRBD2,TRBV12-3/TRBV12-4,TGTGCCAGCAGGAAGGGACTAGTCTACGAGCAGTACTTC,CASRKGLVYEQYF
TRBJ1-5,once,.,TRBV30,TGTGCCTGGGCCACAGGGCTTGATCAGCCCCAGCATTTT,CAWATGLDQPQHF
TRBJ1-2,few,TRBD1,TRBV7-2,TGTGCCAGCAGCCCCGACAGGGTAGACTATGGCTACACCTTC,CASSPDRVDYGYTF
TRBJ1-6,.,TRBD1,TRBV5-1,TGCGCCACAACCCAGGGGGAAGGTCGGAATTCACCCCTCCACTTT,CATTQGEGRNSPLHF
TRBJ2-6,.,.,TRBV30,TGTGCCTGGAGTACAAGCTCTGGGGCCAACGTCCTGACTTTC,CAWSTSSGANVLTF